Below, 17 T cell receptor beta chains from the same sample are listed, as sequenced in a study of PD-1 and CTLA-4 blockade in melanoma. Repertoires were generated with immunoSEQ multiplex PCR, while TCRdb's copy carries only in-frame clones and drops some. The sample has 31,000 or so clones; approximately 90% are singletons. Sequenced material: CD8+ T cells from peripheral blood, taken from a patient given anti-PD-1 treatment. Receptors originate from a human donor with melanoma.

The V gene is TRBV5-6, the J gene TRBJ2-2, with 7 bases fitting TRBD1. The V and J ends lost 3 bases and 4 bases, in that order; junction bases with no gene match: 3. There are 14 residues in the CDR3. Per the germline V gene, CDR1 is SGHDT and CDR2 is YYEEEE. The CDR3 DNA reads as TGTGCCAGCAGCTCCGACAGGGTCACCGGGGAGCTGTTTTTT. The encoded protein is CASSSDRVTGELFF.

The rearrangement joins TRBV27 to TRBJ1-4; tentatively, D is TRBD1 (5 bases). The germline V gene encodes CDR1 MNHEY and CDR2 SMNVEV (reference sequence). The CDR3 consists of 15 residues. V was trimmed by 1 base and J by 6 bases, leaving 12 bases between them. The CDR3 region has the DNA TGTGCCAGCAGTTTATATGGGGGAGCGGATGAAAAACTGTTTTTT. Translated: CASSLYGGADEKLFF.

The chain employs TRBV29-1 and TRBJ2-7, with 7 positions matching TRBD2. This CDR3 spans 12 amino acids. Germline-derived CDR1 and CDR2 are SQVTM and ANQGSEA. Trimming took 4 bases from V and 0 from J; bases not matched to a gene: 0. CDR3 loop: CSVGGGSYEQYF. The DNA for the CDR3 is TGCAGCGTTGGGGGGGGCTCCTACGAGCAGTACTTC.

V usage is TRBV7-9 and J usage is TRBJ2-3; TRBD2 matches 8 bases. The CDR3 runs 15 residues. J was trimmed by 4 bases and V by 5 bases; bases with no gene match: 8. The germline V gene encodes CDR1 SEHNR and CDR2 FQNEAQ (reference sequence). DNA for the CDR3: TGTGCCAGCAGCCACACGACTAGCGAGGCAGATACGCAGTATTTT. The encoded protein is CASSHTTSEADTQYF.

The chain joins TRBV2 to TRBJ2-1; 10 bases line up with TRBD2. The CDR3 has 16 amino acids. The J segment lost 7 bases and the V segment lost 0 bases, leaving 6 bases of the junction unmatched. Per the germline V gene, CDR1 is SNHLY and CDR2 is FYNNEI. The CDR3 reads CASSEAPAGGQNEQFF. The CDR3 region has the DNA TGTGCCAGCAGTGAAGCGCCAGCGGGGGGGCAGAATGAGCAGTTCTTC.

The rearrangement uses TRBV28 and TRBJ2-1, with 7 bases aligning to TRBD1. Per the germline V gene, CDR1 is MDHEN and CDR2 is SYDVKM. CDR3 length: 15 amino acids. Trimming cost V 7 bases and J 2 bases; bases outside gene matches: 8. CDR3 bases: TGTGCCAGCATTAAGGGGGCGACAGCCTACAATGAGCAGTTCTTC. It is translated as CASIKGATAYNEQFF.

This chain links TRBV28 with TRBJ1-6, with D perhaps matching TRBD1 (6 bases). The CDR3 runs to 14 residues. With 5 bases removed from V and 9 bases from J, the gap between germline ends came to 14 bases. From germline, CDR1 is MDHEN and CDR2 SYDVKM. CDR3 region: CASSLPGQGSPLHF. Written as DNA, the CDR3 is TGTGCCAGCAGTCTTCCGGGACAAGGTTCACCCCTCCACTTT.

The chain joins TRBV27 to TRBJ2-2; D gene ambiguous. Germline values: CDR1 MNHEY, CDR2 SMNVEV (reference sequence). Trimming pared 4 bases from V and 7 bases from J, leaving 7 bases between. This CDR3 spans 12 amino acids. The CDR3: CASSYSLGELFF. CDR3 DNA: TGTGCCAGCAGTTATTCGCTCGGGGAGCTGTTTTTT.

The V gene is TRBV5-4, the J gene TRBJ2-5; 8 bases fit TRBD1. V shed 0 bases and J 4 bases; nucleotides not matched to a gene: 5. CDR1 is SGHNT and CDR2 is YYREEE in the germline V gene (reference sequence). This CDR3 contains 15 residues. The CDR3 sequence: CASSLAGQGIETQYF. DNA for the CDR3: TGTGCCAGCAGCTTGGCCGGACAGGGTATAGAGACCCAGTACTTC.

The chain links TRBV27 to TRBJ2-1; D is ambiguous. V lost 5 bases, J lost 6 bases, and 8 bases lay in between. The CDR3 spans 12 residues. From germline, CDR1 is MNHEY and CDR2 SMNVEV (reference sequence). CDR3 region: CASSRNTNEQFF. DNA for the CDR3: TGTGCCAGCAGTCGTAATACCAATGAGCAGTTCTTC.

V gene TRBV12-3 or TRBV12-4 combines with J gene TRBJ2-7, with 7 positions matching TRBD2. The CDR3 runs to 12 residues. V shed 8 bases and J 2 bases; nucleotides not matched to a gene: 3. The CDR3 DNA is TGTGCCAGCGGGGAGGGGACCTACGAGCAGTACTTC. Translation gives CASGEGTYEQYF.

The chain couples TRBV19 to TRBJ2-1, with 7 nucleotides matching TRBD1. Germline loops: CDR1 LNHDA, CDR2 SQIVND (reference sequence). Losses at the gene ends were 6 bases for V and 0 bases for J; bases not matched to a gene: 17. The CDR3 length is 19 residues. DNA of the CDR3: TGTGCCAGTAGCCCAACAGCCGCTTGGGACAGATCCTCCTACAATGAGCAGTTCTTC. Its protein product is CASSPTAAWDRSSYNEQFF.

Only one count was recorded for this clone. The V call is TRBV27, the J call TRBJ1-2; maybe TRBD1 (5 bases). Per the germline V gene, CDR1 is MNHEY and CDR2 is SMNVEV (reference sequence). V shed 2 bases and J shed 5 bases, with 18 bases lying between them. The CDR3 spans 16 residues. The CDR3 region is CASSLGAGAGNYGYTF. The CDR3 region has the DNA TGTGCCAGCAGTTTAGGGGCCGGGGCAGGGAATTATGGCTACACCTTC.

The V call is TRBV2, the J call TRBJ2-4; 8 bases fit TRBD1. The CDR3 length is 17 residues. From germline, CDR1 is SNHLY and CDR2 FYNNEI. The V segment lost 1 base and the J segment 2 bases; nucleotides outside the gene matches: 7. CDR3 bases: TGTGCCAGCAGTGAAGGACAGGGGAGGATGACCAAAAACATTCAGTACTTC. Translating it yields CASSEGQGRMTKNIQYF.

The chain joins TRBV4-1 to TRBJ2-3; possible D gene TRBD1, 6 bases. Germline V CDR1 and CDR2: MGHRA, YSYEKL. V lost 0 bases and J 2 bases, leaving 9 bases between the germline ends. CDR3 length: 15 amino acids. The CDR3 sequence is CASSQDGQLTDTQYF. CDR3 coding DNA: TGCGCCAGCAGCCAAGATGGACAGCTCACAGATACGCAGTATTTT.

The genes are TRBV10-3 and TRBJ1-1; D gene ambiguous. This CDR3 comprises 12 residues. Per the germline V gene, CDR1 is ENHRY and CDR2 is SYGVKD. The ends were cut back, 0 bases at V and 1 base at J, with 0 bases in the middle. As DNA, the CDR3 is TGTGCCATCAGTGAGTCGAACACTGAAGCTTTCTTT. Encoded protein: CAISESNTEAFF.

The chain employs TRBV5-6 and TRBJ1-4; a weak D match, TRBD1 (5 bases). This CDR3 is 15 amino acids long. Trimming took off 1 base at V and 6 bases at J, with 13 bases between the two ends. Germline CDR1 SGHDT, CDR2 YYEEEE. CDR3 nucleotides: TGTGCCAGCAGCTTGAGCCCAAGAGGGGATGAAAAACTGTTTTTT. Amino acids: CASSLSPRGDEKLFF.